Presented here are 12 T cell receptor beta chains from one specimen sequenced in a study of cytomegalovirus exposure and HLA in healthy donors. PCR was performed using 60 Vbeta and 13 Jbeta primers. Sequencing was performed with immunoSEQ multiplex PCR; in TCRdb, only in-frame clones are kept and a portion is missing. The sample holds some 120,000 clones. Sequencing input: PBMCs. These receptors were collected from a man in his forties in good health and CMV-seronegative.

This rearrangement joins TRBV7-9 to TRBJ1-5; 8 nucleotides match TRBD1. J was trimmed by 0 bases and V by 4 bases; bases with no gene match: 14. This CDR3 contains 19 residues. Germline V gene lookup returns CDR1 SEHNR and CDR2 FQNEAQ (reference sequence). The CDR3 nucleotides read TGTGCCAGCAGCTCCCAACCCGGAACGACAGGGGATAGCAATCAGCCCCAGCATTTT. Its translation: CASSSQPGTTGDSNQPQHF.

V gene TRBV19 combines with J gene TRBJ2-7; TRBD2 agrees at 14 bases. Germline V gives CDR1 LNHDA, CDR2 SQIVND (reference sequence). The CDR3 is 15 residues long. V lost 3 bases, J lost 5 bases, and 3 bases stayed unmatched. CDR3 protein: CASSMRTSGRNEQYF. In DNA form, the CDR3 reads TGTGCCAGTAGTATGCGGACTAGCGGGAGGAACGAGCAGTACTTC. Based on the CDR3 plus reference TRBV19 and TRBJ2-7, the full variable domain is DGGITQSPKYLFRKEGQNVTLSCEQNLNHDAMYWYRQDPGQGLRLIYYSQIVNDFQKGDIAEGYSVSREKKESFPLTVTSAQKNPTAFYLCASSMRTSGRNEQYFGPGTRLTVT.

The V and J genes are TRBV5-1 and TRBJ2-5, with 9 nucleotides matching TRBD1. The length of the CDR3 is 14 residues. V lost 3 bases to trimming and J lost 4 bases; unmatched junction nucleotides: 4. Germline-derived CDR1 and CDR2 are SGHRS and YFSETQ. CDR3 in DNA: TGCGCCAGCAGCTCCACAGGGGGCCGAGAGACCCAGTACTTC. This gives the protein CASSSTGGRETQYF.

The chain recombines TRBV28 with TRBJ2-6; no firm D call. The CDR3 runs 12 residues. Germline lookup yields CDR1 MDHEN and CDR2 SYDVKM. Trimming left V 10 bases short and J 2 bases short, with 6 bases between. The CDR3 reads CAISTGANVLTF. The CDR3 DNA sequence: TGTGCCATCTCTACTGGGGCCAACGTCCTGACTTTC.

The gene calls are TRBV11-3 and TRBJ2-5; 10 bases are shared with TRBD2. The V gene's germline CDR1 is SGHNT and CDR2 YENEEA. With V trimmed by 5 bases and J by 4 bases, 10 bases remained unmatched. The CDR3 is 16 residues long. This CDR3 is CASSAGLADLGETQYF. The CDR3 DNA sequence: TGTGCCAGCAGCGCTGGACTAGCGGACTTGGGAGAGACCCAGTACTTC.

V is TRBV28 and J is TRBJ1-2; 10 nucleotides align to TRBD1. The CDR3 is 14 residues long. Per the germline V gene, CDR1 is MDHEN and CDR2 is SYDVKM. V trimming: 5 bases; J trimming: 6 bases; junction bases outside the gene matches: 6. DNA for the CDR3: TGTGCCAGCAGTCCGGGACAGGGGTCCCATGGCTACACCTTC. Encoded protein: CASSPGQGSHGYTF.

The CDR3 bases are TGTGCCAGCAGTGAGACTAGCGGGCGCTACAATGAGCAGTTCTTC. It specifies CASSETSGRYNEQFF. The chain links TRBV6-4 to TRBJ2-1; 10 positions agree with TRBD2. Germline CDR1 and CDR2: MRHNA and SNTAGT. The CDR3 has 15 residues. Trimming cost V 3 bases and J 3 bases; bases outside gene matches: 2.

The rearrangement uses TRBV14 and TRBJ2-3; 8 positions match TRBD1. V trimming: 2 bases; J trimming: 1 base; junction bases outside the gene matches: 5. This CDR3 comprises 16 residues. CDR1 SGHDN and CDR2 FVKESK come from the germline V gene. The CDR3, as DNA: TGTGCCAGCAGCCAAACCCTGGGACAGGGCACAGATACGCAGTATTTT. It encodes CASSQTLGQGTDTQYF. The full variable domain, rest sourced from reference TRBV14 and TRBJ2-3, is EAGVTQFPSHSVIEKGQTVTLRCDPISGHDNLYWYRRVMGKEIKFLLHFVKESKQDESGMPNNRFLAERTGGTYSTLKVQPAELEDSGVYFCASSQTLGQGTDTQYFGPGTRLTVL.

This chain joins TRBV4-1 and TRBJ2-1; D may be TRBD1 (5 bases). V dropped 3 bases and J dropped 6 bases, with 9 bases sitting between them. This CDR3 has 13 residues. Germline CDR1 reads MGHRA; CDR2 reads YSYEKL. The CDR3 loop is CASSHAQGNEQFF. CDR3 nucleotide sequence: TGCGCCAGCAGCCATGCTCAGGGCAATGAGCAGTTCTTC.

The chain employs TRBV6-1 and TRBJ2-7, with D tentatively TRBD1 (7 bases). Deletions cut 4 bases from V and 6 bases from J, with 28 bases between. The CDR3 has 18 residues. The germline V gene has CDR1 MNHNS and CDR2 SASEGT. The CDR3 DNA follows: TGTGCCAGCAGTGCCCGACTTGGACAGGCTTTTGGACTACGCGAGCAGTACTTC. This codes for CASSARLGQAFGLREQYF.

The rearrangement uses TRBV5-1 and TRBJ1-4; D is perhaps TRBD1 (6 bases). V lost 2 bases and J 1 base, leaving 12 bases between the germline ends. This CDR3 is 16 amino acids long. CDR1 is SGHRS, CDR2 YFSETQ, per germline. As DNA, the CDR3 is TGCGCCAGCAGCTTTGGGGGGGCCCTAACTAATGAAAAACTGTTTTTT. Its protein is CASSFGGALTNEKLFF.

The chain uses TRBV11-2 and TRBJ2-2; TRBD2 matches at 7 bases. CDR1 and CDR2 (germline): SGHAT, FQNNGV. The CDR3 consists of 16 residues. V lost 3 bases to trimming and J lost 4 bases; unmatched junction nucleotides: 8. The CDR3 sequence: CASSLSGEGPTGELFF. DNA of the CDR3: TGTGCCAGCAGCTTGAGTGGGGAGGGCCCCACCGGGGAGCTGTTTTTT.